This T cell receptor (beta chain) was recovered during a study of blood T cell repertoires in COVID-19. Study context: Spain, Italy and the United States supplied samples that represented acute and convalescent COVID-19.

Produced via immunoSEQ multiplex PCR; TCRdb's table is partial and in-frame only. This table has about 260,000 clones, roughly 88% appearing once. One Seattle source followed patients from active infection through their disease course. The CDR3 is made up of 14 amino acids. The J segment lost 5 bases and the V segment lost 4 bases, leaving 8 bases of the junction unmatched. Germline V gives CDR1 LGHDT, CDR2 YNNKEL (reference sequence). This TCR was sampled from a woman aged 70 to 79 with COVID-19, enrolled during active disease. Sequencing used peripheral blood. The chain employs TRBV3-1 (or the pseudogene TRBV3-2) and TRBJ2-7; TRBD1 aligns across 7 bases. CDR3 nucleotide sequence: TGTGCCAGCAGCCCTTGGGACAGCGTAAACGAGCAGTACTTC. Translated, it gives CASSPWDSVNEQYF.